The 5 T cell receptor beta chains listed next were all sequenced from one sample in a study of shared clonotypes between healthy human individuals. This table comes from immunoSEQ multiplex PCR, and its TCRdb copy is limited to in-frame clones, with some not included. The sample holds about 750,000 clones, roughly 92% seen once. CD45RO-negative, CCR7-selected cells formed the naive CD8 fraction, which excluded terminally differentiated effector memory CD45RA+ cells. Source material: naive CD8+ T cells sorted from blood. The source is a man aged 25-45 years in good health.

The rearrangement joins TRBV12-5 to TRBJ2-1, with D tentatively TRBD1 (5 bases). Trimming stripped 6 bases from V and 9 bases from J, with 15 bases between. Germline values: CDR1 LGHNT, CDR2 FRNRAP. CDR3 length equals 13 residues. CDR3 sequence reads: CASGSSGYREQFF. The CDR3 coding sequence is TGTGCTAGTGGCTCATCAGGGTACCGTGAGCAGTTCTTC.

The J gene is TRBJ1-3, the V gene TRBV5-6, with TRBD1 as a possible D gene (5 bases). The ends were cut back, 1 base at V and 7 bases at J, with 6 bases in the middle. The CDR3 spans 12 residues. Per the germline V gene, CDR1 is SGHDT and CDR2 is YYEEEE. The CDR3 nucleotides are TGTGCCAGCAGCTTGCCAGGGAACACCATATATTTT. Amino acid sequence: CASSLPGNTIYF.

The rearrangement uses TRBV28 and TRBJ2-7; 7 positions agree with TRBD1. CDR1 is MDHEN, CDR2 SYDVKM, per germline. Trimming at V came to 3 bases and at J to 5 bases, leaving 19 bases not matched to a gene. CDR3 length equals 18 residues. The DNA for the CDR3 is TGTGCCAGCAGTTTTCCTCAATCGAAAGGACAGGCCCAGAACGAGCAGTACTTC. It encodes CASSFPQSKGQAQNEQYF.

This rearrangement joins TRBV7-7 to TRBJ2-2; 15 nucleotides line up with TRBD2. Germline V CDR1 and CDR2: SSHAT, FNYEAQ (reference sequence). Trimming cost V 3 bases and J 1 base; bases outside gene matches: 3. This CDR3 is 18 amino acids long. This CDR3 reads CASSLRTSGRENTGELFF. The DNA for the CDR3 is TGTGCCAGCAGCTTGAGGACTAGCGGGAGGGAGAACACCGGGGAGCTGTTTTTT.

The chain joins TRBV11-2 to TRBJ2-2; D is undetermined. Trimming stripped 7 bases from V and 4 bases from J, with 16 bases between. Germline V gives CDR1 SGHAT, CDR2 FQNNGV. The CDR3 has 15 residues. The CDR3 loop is CASTLRPFATGELFF. The DNA for the CDR3 is TGTGCCAGCACCTTGAGGCCTTTTGCCACCGGGGAGCTGTTTTTT. Full variable domain (remainder filled in from reference TRBV11-2 and TRBJ2-2): EAGVAQSPRYKIIEKRQSVAFWCNPISGHATLYWYQQILGQGPKLLIQFQNNGVVDDSQLPKDRFSAERLKGVDSTLKIQPAKLEDSAVYLCASTLRPFATGELFFGEGSRLTVL.